The rows below give T cell receptor beta chains drawn from one sample of a study of CD8 T cells in ankylosing spondylitis. TCRdb reprocessed the 5' RACE reads with MiXCR, giving one entry per CDR3 protein. The sample lists around 280,000 distinct CDR3 sequences; 15% to 25% were seen once. Sequencing used blood, either unsorted or a sorted T cell fraction (not recorded which). These receptor sequences come from a male donor with ankylosing spondylitis or in good health (not recorded which). Each CDR3 is given with its conserved first and last residue. Each record gives: clone size, D gene, V gene, J gene, CDR3 protein, CDR3 DNA. A D gene is named only where the DNA matches it firmly. A row's size may be missing; if present it is once, few, many or a size class.

few	TRBD1	TRBV6-5	TRBJ2-1	CASVRDRESYNEQFF	TGTGCCAGCGTTAGGGACAGGGAGTCCTACAATGAGCAGTTCTTC
.	.	TRBV20-1	TRBJ1-5	CSASPGGAPGNQPQHF	TGCAGTGCCAGTCCTGGGGGGGCCCCGGGCAATCAGCCCCAGCATTTT
.	.	TRBV6-1	TRBJ1-2	CASSRRRANYGYTF	TGTGCCAGCAGCCGACGGAGAGCTAACTATGGCTACACCTTC
.	.	TRBV20-1	TRBJ1-1	CSATGFGKGMNTEAFF	TGCAGTGCTACAGGATTCGGGAAGGGTATGAACACTGAAGCTTTCTTT
.	.	TRBV5-1	TRBJ1-1	CASSFGGAGTEAFF	TGCGCCAGCAGCTTTGGCGGGGCGGGGACTGAAGCTTTCTTT
few	.	TRBV24-1	TRBJ2-3	CATSEPSSTDTQYF	TGTGCCACCAGTGAACCCTCTAGCACAGATACGCAGTATTTT
many	.	TRBV5-4	TRBJ2-5	CASTLGETQYF	TGTGCCAGCACCCTGGGGGAGACCCAGTACTTC
.	TRBD1	TRBV7-2	TRBJ2-2	CASSSRTGANTGELFF	TGTGCCAGCAGCTCAAGGACAGGGGCGAACACCGGGGAGCTGTTTTTT
few	.	TRBV10-3	TRBJ1-5	CAISDSGGGNQPQHF	TGTGCCATCAGTGATTCGGGGGGCGGCAATCAGCCCCAGCATTTT
many	TRBD2	TRBV10-3	TRBJ2-1	CAISPGGHNEQFF	TGTGCCATCAGCCCGGGGGGGCACAATGAGCAGTTCTTC
.	.	TRBV12-3/TRBV12-4	TRBJ2-2	CASNLRLVGTGELFF	TGTGCCAGCAACCTTCGCCTAGTGGGTACCGGGGAGCTGTTTTTT
few	TRBD1	TRBV7-3	TRBJ2-3	CASSLTAGGKDTQYF	TGTGCCAGCAGCTTAACTGCAGGGGGCAAAGATACGCAGTATTTT
few	.	TRBV25-1	TRBJ2-1	CASLSGVVNEQFF	TGTGCCAGCCTATCTGGAGTCGTCAATGAGCAGTTCTTC
.	.	TRBV3-1	TRBJ2-1	CASSQGGKRNEQFF	TGTGCCAGCAGCCAAGGCGGGAAGAGGAATGAGCAGTTCTTC
.	.	TRBV29-1	TRBJ2-1	CSAGHLANNEQFF	TGCAGCGCCGGGCATCTAGCTAACAATGAGCAGTTCTTC
.	.	TRBV20-1	TRBJ1-5	CSASPGLSNQPQHF	TGCAGTGCTAGTCCCGGGCTTAGCAATCAGCCCCAGCATTTT
few	TRBD1	TRBV12-3/TRBV12-4	TRBJ2-1	CASSSRDRGRRSFF	TGTGCCAGCAGTTCCCGAGACAGGGGGCGAAGATCGTTCTTC
few	.	TRBV12-3/TRBV12-4	TRBJ2-3	CASSNRVGDTQYF	TGTGCCAGCAGTAACAGGGTTGGGGATACGCAGTATTTT
few	.	TRBV9	TRBJ1-6	CASSVAGSNSPLHF	TGTGCCAGCAGCGTGGCAGGGAGTAATTCACCCCTCCACTTT
few	.	TRBV12-3/TRBV12-4	TRBJ2-3	CASSLELADTQYF	TGTGCCAGCAGTTTAGAGCTGGCAGATACGCAGTATTTT
.	.	TRBV6-2/TRBV6-3	TRBJ1-1	CASSYFSGAEAFF	TGTGCCAGCAGTTACTTCTCAGGGGCTGAAGCTTTCTTT
few	.	TRBV7-2	TRBJ1-2	CASSLAQSF	TGTGCCAGCAGCTTAGCCCAGTCCTTC